This T cell receptor (beta chain) was retrieved from a study of T-cell reconstitution after alpha-beta-depleted transplantation in children. This clonotype appeared a few times. The antigen is undetermined. Germline-derived CDR1 and CDR2 are MDHEN and SYDVKM. The ends lost 2 bases at V and 0 bases at J; junction bases unmatched: 10. CDR3 length equals 18 residues. Study-level results: From newly produced T cells came most of the T-cell counts and diversity one year after transplant. Surviving recipient T cells and thymic progenitors accounted for the high day-60 TCRbeta diversity observed in some patients.

Unique molecular identifiers were incorporated during preparation of the TCRbeta library. TCRdb itself ran the PCR reads through MiXCR, one entry per CDR3 protein. The table has some 130,000 distinct CDR3 sequences, roughly 9% seen once. The TCR was taken from a girl in the first two years of life who had a stem cell transplant for combined immunodeficiency, so the T cells may come from the graft donor. The sequenced sample was PBMCs, mostly from graft donor cells, obtained 180 days after TCRalphabeta/CD19-depleted stem cell transplant. The chain recombines TRBV28 with TRBJ1-2, with 9 bases lining up with TRBD1. CDR3: CASSLRWTGAISNYGYTF. As DNA, the CDR3 is TGTGCCAGCAGTTTAAGGTGGACAGGGGCCATTTCTAACTATGGCTACACCTTC.